This TCR beta chain was retrieved from a study of regulatory T cells in long-lasting Graves disease (dated by TCRdb to about 2021). Notes on the research overall: To count as having persistent Graves' disease, a patient had to have received antithyroid drug treatment for over 5 years with TSH receptor autoantibodies remaining persistently positive. A total of 33 samples underwent TCR sequencing: 13 from persistent and some 20 from newly diagnosed Graves' disease patients. Persistent Graves' disease patients were compared with newly diagnosed Graves' disease patients by peripheral blood TCR sequencing and RNA sequencing. Antithyroid drugs had been taken for about 9.7 years on average by persistent Graves' disease patients in the clinical cohort. The study was conducted in China and was registered as a clinical trial.

The time point tag for this specimen amounts to: persistent/refractory GD, antithyroid drugs over 5 years with positive TRAb. For both TCR sequencing and RNA sequencing, RNA was extracted from PBMCs using TRIzol. The diagnosis of Graves' disease followed American Thyroid Association guidelines. The patients came from an endocrinology department in Xi'an, China. Each patient gave roughly 8.4 milliliters of peripheral blood, collected in an EDTA anticoagulant tube. Ficoll Paque Plus density gradient separation was used to isolate PBMCs, and no additional T cell sorting was done. An Agilent 2100 Bioanalyzer and agarose gel were used to check RNA quality, and a NanoDrop 2000 was used to measure RNA concentration. Receptor libraries were prepared by multiplex PCR. The listed sequencing device is Illumina HiSeq 4000. TCR beta libraries were built with iRepertoire HTBI primers and Arm-PCR amplification of CDR3 regions. Before sequencing, the PCR products went through gel purification. In the source study's methods: Gene usage analysis of CDR3 amino acid clonotypes relied on the roughly 64 TRBV and 12 to 15 TRBJ segments identified across samples. COPE and FqMerger were used to merge the filtered high-quality paired reads into contigs. BLAST was used to align contigs to IMGT TRBV, TRBD and TRBJ reference genes, and CDR3 was defined according to IMGT. Clonotypes above 0.1% frequency were classified as highly expanded clones. Repertoire diversity was measured by Shannon entropy, and V-J evenness by the Gini coefficient. A clonotype found in more than one individual was treated as public. TCRdb itself trimmed the public reads at Q25 with fastp, ran MiXCR and retained productive beta chains. All rows with the same CDR3 protein become a single entry with the most common DNA and genes. The V and J calls and clone size come from TCRdb's table, not from the authors' own analysis. This sample comprises roughly 400,000 distinct CDR3 sequences, roughly a fifth of them detected only once. In total, the top ten clones hold roughly an eighth of the sample.

The junction carries 17 bases between V and J, which are trimmed by 5 bases and 4 bases respectively. Reading the germline V gene (reference sequence) gives CDR1 DFQATT and CDR2 SNEGSKA. The CDR3 goes from the cysteine to the phenylalanine over 14 residues. The retained sequence is limited to the CDR3, 42 bases, with the frame set at the first base. Points the paper makes about the study in general: Compared with newly diagnosed patients, patients with persistent Graves' disease had lower TCR Shannon entropy and fewer highly expanded clones, which suggests clonal expansion. The authors acknowledged the small sample size as a limitation that may reduce accuracy. TRBV28, TRBJ1-2 and TRBJ2-5 were preferentially used in persistent disease, while TRBV20-1 and TRBJ2-1 were favored in newly diagnosed disease. Sequencing and analysis were restricted to the TCR beta chain. Only peripheral blood was studied, because thyroid tissue, the primary lesion, was inaccessible. Persistent patients shared more public clonotypes among themselves (around 2,500) than newly diagnosed patients did (more than 850).

With respect to this clonotype: The antigen it recognizes is unknown. Per-base qualities were not stored, and no clone one base away is much larger.

This specimen was peripheral blood mononuclear cells (PBMCs), taken when the disease was refractory, from a patient treated with antithyroid drugs. This clonotype was obtained from a female donor with Graves disease. The sequence is built from TRBV20-1 and TRBJ1-2; no confident D gene assignment can be made. The CDR3 protein: CSAGRPDSLYGYTF. The DNA sequence follows: TGCAGTGCTGGTCGACCCGATTCCCTCTATGGCTACACCTTC.